The clone carrying this TCR beta chain was seen a few times. Germline values: CDR1 MDHEN, CDR2 SYDVKM. CDR3 size: 15 residues. The trim removed 5 bases at V and 2 bases at J, leaving 4 bases unmatched. This sample was included in a study of identical twins. One entry per CDR3 protein, called by TCRdb with MiXCR from the 5' RACE reads. The repertoire holds around 220,000 distinct CDR3 sequences, approximately 10% seen once, with 9% to 10% in the top ten. The rearrangement uses TRBV28 and TRBJ2-5; TRBD2 matches 11 bases. The specimen was memory T cells sorted from blood. This clonotype was sampled from a man aged 45-65 years in good health. The CDR3 nucleotides are TGTGCCAGCAGTCCAATAGCGGGGGGGCAAGAGACCCAGTACTTC. Translating it yields CASSPIAGGQETQYF. The variable domain in full, completed from reference TRBV28 and TRBJ2-5, reads DVKVTQSSRYLVKRTGEKVFLECVQDMDHENMFWYRQDPGLGLRLIYFSYDVKMKEKGDIPEGYSVSREKKERFSLILESASTNQTSMYLCASSPIAGGQETQYFGPGTRLLVL.